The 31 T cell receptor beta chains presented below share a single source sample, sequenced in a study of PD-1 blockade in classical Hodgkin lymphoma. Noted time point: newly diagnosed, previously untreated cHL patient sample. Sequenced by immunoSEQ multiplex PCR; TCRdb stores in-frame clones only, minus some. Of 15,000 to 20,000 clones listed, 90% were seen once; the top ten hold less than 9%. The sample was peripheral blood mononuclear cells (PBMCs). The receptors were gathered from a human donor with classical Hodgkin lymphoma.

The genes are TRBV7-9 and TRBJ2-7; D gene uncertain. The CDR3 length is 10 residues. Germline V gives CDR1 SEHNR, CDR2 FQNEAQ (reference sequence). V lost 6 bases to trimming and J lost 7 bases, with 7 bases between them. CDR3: CASRGCEQYF. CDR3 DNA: TGTGCCAGCAGGGGGTGTGAGCAGTACTTC.

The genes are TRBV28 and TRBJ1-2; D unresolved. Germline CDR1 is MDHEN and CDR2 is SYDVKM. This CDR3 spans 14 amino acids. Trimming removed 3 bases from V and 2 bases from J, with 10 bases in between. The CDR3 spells CASSLETVNYGYTF. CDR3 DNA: TGTGCCAGCAGTTTGGAGACGGTGAACTATGGCTACACCTTC.

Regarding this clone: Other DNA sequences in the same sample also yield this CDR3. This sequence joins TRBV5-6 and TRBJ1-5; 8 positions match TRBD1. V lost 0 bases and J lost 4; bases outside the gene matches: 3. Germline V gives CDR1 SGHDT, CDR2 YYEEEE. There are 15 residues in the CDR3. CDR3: CASSLGGQENQPQHF. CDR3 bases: TGTGCCAGCAGCTTGGGGGGACAGGAAAATCAGCCCCAGCATTTT.

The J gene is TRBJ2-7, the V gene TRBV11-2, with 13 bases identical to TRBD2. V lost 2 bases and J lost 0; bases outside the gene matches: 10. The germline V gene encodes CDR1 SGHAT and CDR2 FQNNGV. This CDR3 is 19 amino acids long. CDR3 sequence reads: CASSLPLGLAGEHSYEQYF. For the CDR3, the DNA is TGTGCCAGCAGCTTACCCCTAGGACTAGCGGGAGAACACTCCTACGAGCAGTACTTC.

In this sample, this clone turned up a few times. The CDR3 here is CASGLVRTSGRADTQYF. The CDR3 coding sequence is TGTGCTAGTGGTTTGGTACGGACTAGCGGGAGAGCGGATACGCAGTATTTT. This chain joins TRBV12-5 and TRBJ2-3, with TRBD2 matching over 13 bases. The germline V gene encodes CDR1 LGHNT and CDR2 FRNRAP. The CDR3 totals 17 residues. Unmatched junction bases numbered 6, after V lost 0 bases and J lost 6 bases.

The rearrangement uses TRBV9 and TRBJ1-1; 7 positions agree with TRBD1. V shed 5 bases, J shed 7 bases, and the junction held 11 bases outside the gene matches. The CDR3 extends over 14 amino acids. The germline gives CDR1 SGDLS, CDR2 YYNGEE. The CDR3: CASSKTGKAGEAFF. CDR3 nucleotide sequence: TGTGCCAGCAGTAAGACAGGGAAGGCGGGTGAAGCTTTCTTT.

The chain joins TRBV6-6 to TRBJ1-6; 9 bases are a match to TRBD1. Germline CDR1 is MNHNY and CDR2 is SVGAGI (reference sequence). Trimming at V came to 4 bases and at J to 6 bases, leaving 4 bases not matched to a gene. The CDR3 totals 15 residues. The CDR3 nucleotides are TGTGCCAGCAGTTGGACAGGGGTGGGTAATTCACCCCTCCACTTT. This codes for CASSWTGVGNSPLHF.

CDR3 nucleotides: TGTGCCAGCTCACCAATTGTTCGCACAGATACGCAGTATTTT. Protein product: CASSPIVRTDTQYF. The V and J genes are TRBV18 and TRBJ2-3; no clear D gene. The germline V gene encodes CDR1 KGHSH and CDR2 LQKENI. Trimming stripped 2 bases from V and 1 base from J, with 7 bases between. The CDR3 runs to 14 residues.

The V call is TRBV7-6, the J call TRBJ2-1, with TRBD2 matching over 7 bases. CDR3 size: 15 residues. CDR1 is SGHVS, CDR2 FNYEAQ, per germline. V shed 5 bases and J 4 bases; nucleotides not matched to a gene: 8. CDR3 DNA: TGTGCCAGCAGCGCCAGCGGGGCCAGATACAATGAGCAGTTCTTC. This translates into CASSASGARYNEQFF.

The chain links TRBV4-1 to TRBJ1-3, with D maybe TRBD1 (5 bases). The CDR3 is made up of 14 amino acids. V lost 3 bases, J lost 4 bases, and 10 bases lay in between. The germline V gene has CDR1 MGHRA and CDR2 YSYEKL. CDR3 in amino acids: CASSHEGPGNTIYF. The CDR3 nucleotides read TGCGCCAGCAGCCACGAGGGGCCCGGAAACACCATATATTTT.

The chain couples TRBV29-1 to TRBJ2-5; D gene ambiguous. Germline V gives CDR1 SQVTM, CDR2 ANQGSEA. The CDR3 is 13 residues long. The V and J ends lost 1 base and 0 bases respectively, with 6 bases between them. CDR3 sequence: CSVEGYYQETQYF. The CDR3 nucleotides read TGCAGCGTTGAAGGCTATTACCAAGAGACCCAGTACTTC.

For the CDR3, the DNA is TGTGCCAGCTCACTTAGACAGGGACGCTACGAGCAGTACTTC. Translating it yields CASSLRQGRYEQYF. V usage is TRBV18 and J usage is TRBJ2-7; 7 bases agree with TRBD1. CDR1 KGHSH and CDR2 LQKENI come from the germline V gene. The CDR3 spans 14 residues. J gave up 3 bases and V 4 bases, and 6 bases lay outside the gene matches.

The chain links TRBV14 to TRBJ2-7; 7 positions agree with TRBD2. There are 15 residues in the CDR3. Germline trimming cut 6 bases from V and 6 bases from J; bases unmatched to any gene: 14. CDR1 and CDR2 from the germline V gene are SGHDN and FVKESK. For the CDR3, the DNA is TGTGCCAGCAGTCAAATCTTTCGCGGGAGTAGCGAGCAGTACTTC. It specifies CASSQIFRGSSEQYF.

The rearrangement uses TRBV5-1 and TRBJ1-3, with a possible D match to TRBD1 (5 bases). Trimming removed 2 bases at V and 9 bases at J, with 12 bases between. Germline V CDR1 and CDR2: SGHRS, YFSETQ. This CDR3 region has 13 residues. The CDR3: CASSLWGSGTIYF. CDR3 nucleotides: TGCGCCAGCAGCTTATGGGGGAGCGGCACCATATATTTT.

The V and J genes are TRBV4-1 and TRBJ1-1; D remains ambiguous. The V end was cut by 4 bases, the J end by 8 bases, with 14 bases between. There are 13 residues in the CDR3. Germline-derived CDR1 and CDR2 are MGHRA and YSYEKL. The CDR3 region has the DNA TGCGCCAGCAGCCCCGAGACTGGGAGGGAAGCTTTCTTT. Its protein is CASSPETGREAFF.

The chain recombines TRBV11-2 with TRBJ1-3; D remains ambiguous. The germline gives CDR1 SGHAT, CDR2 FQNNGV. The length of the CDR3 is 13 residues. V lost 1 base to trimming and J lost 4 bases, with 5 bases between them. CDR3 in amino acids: CASSLVPGNTIYF. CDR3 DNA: TGTGCCAGCAGCTTAGTCCCGGGAAACACCATATATTTT. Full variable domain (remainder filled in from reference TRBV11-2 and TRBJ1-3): EAGVAQSPRYKIIEKRQSVAFWCNPISGHATLYWYQQILGQGPKLLIQFQNNGVVDDSQLPKDRFSAERLKGVDSTLKIQPAKLEDSAVYLCASSLVPGNTIYFGEGSWLTVV.

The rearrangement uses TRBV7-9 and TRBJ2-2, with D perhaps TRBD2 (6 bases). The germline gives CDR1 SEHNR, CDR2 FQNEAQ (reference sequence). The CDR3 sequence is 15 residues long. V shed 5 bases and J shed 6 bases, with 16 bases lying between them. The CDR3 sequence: CASSPPPGDAGELFF. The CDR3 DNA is TGTGCCAGCAGCCCCCCCCCGGGAGATGCCGGGGAGCTGTTTTTT.

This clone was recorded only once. CDR3 sequence reads: CATALSGRKDEQYF. The DNA of the CDR3 is TGTGCCACGGCCCTTAGCGGGAGGAAGGACGAGCAGTACTTC. The chain couples TRBV19 to TRBJ2-7; 10 bases are shared with TRBD2. Trimming took 10 bases from V and 5 from J; bases not matched to a gene: 11. The V gene's germline CDR1 is LNHDA and CDR2 SQIVND (reference sequence). This CDR3 contains 14 residues.

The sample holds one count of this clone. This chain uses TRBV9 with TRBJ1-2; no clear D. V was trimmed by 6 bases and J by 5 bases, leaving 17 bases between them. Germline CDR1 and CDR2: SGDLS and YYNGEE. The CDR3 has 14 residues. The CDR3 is CASTPDPGSYGYTF. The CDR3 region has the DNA TGTGCCAGCACCCCTGACCCAGGCTCTTATGGCTACACCTTC.

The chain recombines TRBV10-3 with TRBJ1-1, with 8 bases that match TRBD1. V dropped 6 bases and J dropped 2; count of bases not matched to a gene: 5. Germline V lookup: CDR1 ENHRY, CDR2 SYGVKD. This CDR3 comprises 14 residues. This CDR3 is CAIRRTGINTEAFF. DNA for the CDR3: TGTGCCATCAGAAGGACAGGGATCAACACTGAAGCTTTCTTT.

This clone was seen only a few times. The CDR3 is CASSTGQGPGQYF. In DNA, the CDR3 is TGTGCCAGCAGCACGGGACAGGGGCCGGGGCAGTACTTC. V gene TRBV5-4 combines with J gene TRBJ2-7; 10 nucleotides align to TRBD1. The V segment lost 4 bases and the J segment 9 bases; nucleotides outside the gene matches: 7. Germline CDR1 reads SGHNT; CDR2 reads YYREEE (reference sequence). The CDR3 contains 13 residues. The variable domain in full, with the rest retrieved from reference TRBV5-4 and TRBJ2-7, is ETGVTQSPTHLIKTRGQQVTLRCSSQSGHNTVSWYQQALGQGPQFIFQYYREEENGRGNFPPRFSGLQFPNYSSELNVNALELDDSALYLCASSTGQGPGQYFGPGTRLTVT.

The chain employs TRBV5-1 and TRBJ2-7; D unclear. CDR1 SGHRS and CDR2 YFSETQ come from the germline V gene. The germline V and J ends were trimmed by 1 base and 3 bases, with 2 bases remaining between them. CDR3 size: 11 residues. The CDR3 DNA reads TGCGCCAGCAGCTTGTACTACGAGCAGTACTTC. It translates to CASSLYYEQYF.

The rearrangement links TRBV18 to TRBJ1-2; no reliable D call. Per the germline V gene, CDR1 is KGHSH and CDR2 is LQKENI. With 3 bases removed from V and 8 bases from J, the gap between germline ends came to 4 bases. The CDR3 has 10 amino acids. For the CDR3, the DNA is TGTGCCAGCTCACCGCTGGGCTACACCTTC. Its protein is CASSPLGYTF.

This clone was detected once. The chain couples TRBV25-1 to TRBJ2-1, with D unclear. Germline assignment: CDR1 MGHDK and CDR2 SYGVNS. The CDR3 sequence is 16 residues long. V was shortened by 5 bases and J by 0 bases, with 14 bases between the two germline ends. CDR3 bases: TGTGCCAGCAGTCCGGTAAGAGGATCCTCCTACAATGAGCAGTTCTTC. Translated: CASSPVRGSSYNEQFF.

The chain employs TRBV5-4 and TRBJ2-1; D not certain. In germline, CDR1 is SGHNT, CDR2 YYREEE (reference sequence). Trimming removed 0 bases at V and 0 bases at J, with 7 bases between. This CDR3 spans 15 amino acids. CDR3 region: CASSLAGSSYNEQFF. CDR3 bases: TGTGCCAGCAGCTTGGCGGGTAGCTCCTACAATGAGCAGTTCTTC.

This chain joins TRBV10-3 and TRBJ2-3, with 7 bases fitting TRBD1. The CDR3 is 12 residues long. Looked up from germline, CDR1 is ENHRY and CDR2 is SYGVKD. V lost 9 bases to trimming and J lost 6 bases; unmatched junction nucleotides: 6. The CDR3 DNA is TGTGCCATTGGGGACAGATCGGATACGCAGTATTTT. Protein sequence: CAIGDRSDTQYF.

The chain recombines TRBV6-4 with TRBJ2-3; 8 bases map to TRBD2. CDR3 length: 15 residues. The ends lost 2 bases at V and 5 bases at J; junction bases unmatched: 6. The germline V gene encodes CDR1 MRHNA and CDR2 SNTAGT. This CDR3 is CASSDRAGEGDTQYF. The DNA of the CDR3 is TGTGCCAGCAGTGACCGAGCGGGAGAAGGAGATACGCAGTATTTT.

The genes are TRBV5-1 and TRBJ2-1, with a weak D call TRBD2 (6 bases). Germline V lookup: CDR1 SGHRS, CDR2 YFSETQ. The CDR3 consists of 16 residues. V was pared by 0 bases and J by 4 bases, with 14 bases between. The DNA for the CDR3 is TGCGCCAGCAGCTTGGCCTCAGCGGGCTTATACAATGAGCAGTTCTTC. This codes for CASSLASAGLYNEQFF.

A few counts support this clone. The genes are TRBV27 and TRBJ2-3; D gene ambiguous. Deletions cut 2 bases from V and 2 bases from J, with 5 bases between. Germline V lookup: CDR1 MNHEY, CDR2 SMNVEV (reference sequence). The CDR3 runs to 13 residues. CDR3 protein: CASSLVHTDTQYF. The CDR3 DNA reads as TGTGCCAGCAGTTTAGTGCACACAGATACGCAGTATTTT.

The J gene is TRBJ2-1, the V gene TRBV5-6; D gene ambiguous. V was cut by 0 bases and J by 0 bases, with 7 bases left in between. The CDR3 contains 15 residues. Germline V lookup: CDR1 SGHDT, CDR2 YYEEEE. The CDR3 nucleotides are TGTGCCAGCAGCTTGGACGCGAGCTCCTACAATGAGCAGTTCTTC. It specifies CASSLDASSYNEQFF.

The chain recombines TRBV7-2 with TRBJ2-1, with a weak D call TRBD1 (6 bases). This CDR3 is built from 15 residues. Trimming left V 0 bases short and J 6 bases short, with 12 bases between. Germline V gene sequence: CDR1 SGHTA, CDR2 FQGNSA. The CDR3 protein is CASSLAAPRGNEQFF. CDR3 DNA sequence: TGTGCCAGCAGCTTAGCGGCCCCCAGGGGCAATGAGCAGTTCTTC.